This paragraph reports one T cell receptor beta chain. V was clipped by 3 bases and J by 1 base; unmatched bases: 9. The CDR3 covers 17 residues. Looked up from germline, CDR1 is SGHTA and CDR2 is FQGNSA. TCRdb keeps only in-frame clones here, not all; method: immunoSEQ multiplex PCR. The profile covers over 50,000 clones, with about 94% appearing a single time and around 4.4% taken by the ten largest. The source of the sample is a study of technical replicates of blood from four donors. Sequencing was carried out using PBMCs. The source of this sequence is a human donor in good health. Some clones in this sample may be carry-over from other donors' samples. This sequence joins TRBV7-2 and TRBJ2-4; 7 bases agree with TRBD2. The CDR3 is CASSFQAGVGAKNIQYF. The CDR3 coding sequence is TGTGCCAGCAGCTTCCAGGCGGGGGTTGGGGCCAAAAACATTCAGTACTTC.